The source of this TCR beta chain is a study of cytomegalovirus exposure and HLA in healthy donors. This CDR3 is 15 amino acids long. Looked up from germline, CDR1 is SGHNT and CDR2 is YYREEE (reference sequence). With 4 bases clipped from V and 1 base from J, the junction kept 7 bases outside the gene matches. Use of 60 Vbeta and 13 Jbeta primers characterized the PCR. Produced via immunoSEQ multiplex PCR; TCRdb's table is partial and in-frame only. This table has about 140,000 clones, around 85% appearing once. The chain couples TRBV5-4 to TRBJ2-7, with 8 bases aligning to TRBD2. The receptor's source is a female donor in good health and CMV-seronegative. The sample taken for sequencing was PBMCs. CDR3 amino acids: CASSTDTSGSYEQYF. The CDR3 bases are TGTGCCAGCAGCACCGACACTAGCGGATCCTACGAGCAGTACTTC.